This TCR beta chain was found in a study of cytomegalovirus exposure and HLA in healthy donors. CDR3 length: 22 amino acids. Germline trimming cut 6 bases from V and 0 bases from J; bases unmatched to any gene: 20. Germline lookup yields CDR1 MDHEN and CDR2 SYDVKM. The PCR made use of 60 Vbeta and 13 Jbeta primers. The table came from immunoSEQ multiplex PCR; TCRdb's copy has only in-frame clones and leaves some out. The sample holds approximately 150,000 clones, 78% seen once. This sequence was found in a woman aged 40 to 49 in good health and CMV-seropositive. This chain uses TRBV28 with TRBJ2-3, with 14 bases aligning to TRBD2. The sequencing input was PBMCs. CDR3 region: CASSTPIPGLAGARASTDTQYF. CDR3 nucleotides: TGTGCCAGCAGCACCCCTATACCGGGACTAGCGGGGGCCCGCGCTAGCACAGATACGCAGTATTTT.